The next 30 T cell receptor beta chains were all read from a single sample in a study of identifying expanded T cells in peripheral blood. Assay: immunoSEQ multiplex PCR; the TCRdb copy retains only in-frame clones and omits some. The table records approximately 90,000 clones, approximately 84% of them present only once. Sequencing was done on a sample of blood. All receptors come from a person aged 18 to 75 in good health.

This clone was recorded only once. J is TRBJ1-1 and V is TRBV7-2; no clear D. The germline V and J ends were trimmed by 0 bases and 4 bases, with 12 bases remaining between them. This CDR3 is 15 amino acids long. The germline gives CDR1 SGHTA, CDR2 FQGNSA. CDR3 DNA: TGTGCCAGCAGCTTAGCTGGAGGGCTAGGCACTGAAGCTTTCTTT. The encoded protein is CASSLAGGLGTEAFF.

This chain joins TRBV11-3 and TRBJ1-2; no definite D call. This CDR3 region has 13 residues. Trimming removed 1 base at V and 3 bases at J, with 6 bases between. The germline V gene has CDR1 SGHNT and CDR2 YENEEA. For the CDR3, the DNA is TGTGCCAGCAGCTTAGGGGGTGACTATGGCTACACCTTC. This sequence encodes CASSLGGDYGYTF.

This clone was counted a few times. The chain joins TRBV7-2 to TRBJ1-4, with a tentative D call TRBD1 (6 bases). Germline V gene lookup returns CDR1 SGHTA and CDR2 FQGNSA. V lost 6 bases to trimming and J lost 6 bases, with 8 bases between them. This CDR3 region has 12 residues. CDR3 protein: CASRHRDEKLFF. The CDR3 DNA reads TGTGCCAGCAGACACAGGGATGAAAAACTGTTTTTT.

Here the CDR3 DNA reads TGTGCCAGCAGCGGTGGGGGGGCTCCACCTGGAAACACCATATATTTT. Protein sequence: CASSGGGAPPGNTIYF. V is TRBV5-4 and J is TRBJ1-3; D might be TRBD1 (6 bases). There are 16 residues in the CDR3. The germline CDR1 and CDR2 sequences are SGHNT and YYREEE (reference sequence). Trimming removed 4 bases at V and 2 bases at J, with 16 bases between. The whole variable domain, filled in from reference TRBV5-4 and TRBJ1-3, reads ETGVTQSPTHLIKTRGQQVTLRCSSQSGHNTVSWYQQALGQGPQFIFQYYREEENGRGNFPPRFSGLQFPNYSSELNVNALELDDSALYLCASSGGGAPPGNTIYFGEGSWLTVV.

The CDR3 region is CASRRGRTNEKLFF. The DNA of the CDR3 is TGTGCCAGTCGGAGGGGGCGAACTAATGAAAAACTGTTTTTT. The chain carries TRBV19 and TRBJ1-4, with TRBD1 matching 7 bases. There are 14 residues in the CDR3. Germline trimming cut 8 bases from V and 1 base from J; bases unmatched to any gene: 4. Per germline, CDR1 LNHDA and CDR2 SQIVND (reference sequence).

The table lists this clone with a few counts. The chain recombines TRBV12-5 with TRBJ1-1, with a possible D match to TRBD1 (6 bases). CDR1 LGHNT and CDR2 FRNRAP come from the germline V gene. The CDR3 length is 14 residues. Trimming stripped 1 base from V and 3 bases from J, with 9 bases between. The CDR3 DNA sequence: TGTGCTAGTGGTTTGGACAGGGAGGACACTGAAGCTTTCTTT. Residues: CASGLDREDTEAFF.

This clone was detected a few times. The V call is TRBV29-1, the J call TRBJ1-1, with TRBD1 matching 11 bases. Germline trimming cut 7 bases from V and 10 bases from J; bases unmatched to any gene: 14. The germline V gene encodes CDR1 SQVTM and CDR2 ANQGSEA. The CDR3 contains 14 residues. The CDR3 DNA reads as TGCAGCGCACCGGGACAGGGGGATAGTATGCGAGCTTTCTTT. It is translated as CSAPGQGDSMRAFF.

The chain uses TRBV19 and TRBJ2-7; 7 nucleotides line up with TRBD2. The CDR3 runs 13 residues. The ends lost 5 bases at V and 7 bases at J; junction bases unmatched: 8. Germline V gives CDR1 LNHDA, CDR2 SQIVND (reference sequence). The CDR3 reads CASSWGGISEQYF. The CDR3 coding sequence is TGTGCCAGTAGTTGGGGGGGGATATCAGAGCAGTACTTC.

CDR3 sequence reads: CASSPENTEAFF. The CDR3 DNA reads TGTGCCAGCTCCCCGGAGAACACTGAAGCTTTCTTT. The chain carries TRBV18 and TRBJ1-1; D is unresolved. The CDR3 contains 12 residues. Germline V gene sequence: CDR1 KGHSH, CDR2 LQKENI. V was clipped by 6 bases and J by 1 base, with 6 bases between them.

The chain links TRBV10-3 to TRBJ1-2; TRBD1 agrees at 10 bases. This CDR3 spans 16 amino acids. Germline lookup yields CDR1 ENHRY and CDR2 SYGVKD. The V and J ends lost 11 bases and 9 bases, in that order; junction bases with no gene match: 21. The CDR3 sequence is CAAREAPGQGLVSYTF. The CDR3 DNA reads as TGTGCCGCTCGGGAGGCGCCGGGACAGGGGTTAGTGAGCTACACCTTC.

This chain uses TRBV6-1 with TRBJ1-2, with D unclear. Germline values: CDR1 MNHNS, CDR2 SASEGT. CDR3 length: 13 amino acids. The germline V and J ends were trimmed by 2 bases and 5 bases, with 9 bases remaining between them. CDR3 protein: CASSENSLYGYTF. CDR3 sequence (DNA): TGTGCCAGCAGTGAAAACAGCCTATATGGCTACACCTTC.

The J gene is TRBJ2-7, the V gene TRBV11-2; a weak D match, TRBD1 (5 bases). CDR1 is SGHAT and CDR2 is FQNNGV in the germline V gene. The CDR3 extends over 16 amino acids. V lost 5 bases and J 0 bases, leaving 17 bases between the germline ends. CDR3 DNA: TGTGCCAGCAGCCCGCGTTTGGGGCAGCGCTCCTACGAGCAGTACTTC. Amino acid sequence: CASSPRLGQRSYEQYF.

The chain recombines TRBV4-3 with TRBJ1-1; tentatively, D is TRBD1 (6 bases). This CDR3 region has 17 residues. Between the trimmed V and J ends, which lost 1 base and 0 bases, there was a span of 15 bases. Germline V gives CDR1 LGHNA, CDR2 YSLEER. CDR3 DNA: TGCGCCAGCAGCCAAGGTCGGCTTCCAGGGGTGAACACTGAAGCTTTCTTT. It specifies CASSQGRLPGVNTEAFF.

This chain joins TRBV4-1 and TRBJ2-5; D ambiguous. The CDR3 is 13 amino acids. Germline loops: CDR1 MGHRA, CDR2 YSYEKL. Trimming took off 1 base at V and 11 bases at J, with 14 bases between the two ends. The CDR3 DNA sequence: TGCGCCAGCAGCCAAGTAGTTCCCCCTCCTCAGTACTTC. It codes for CASSQVVPPPQYF.

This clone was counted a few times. The CDR3 sequence: CASSQAYRGLGNQPQHF. The CDR3 region has the DNA TGCGCCAGCAGCCAAGCTTACAGGGGGCTGGGCAATCAGCCCCAGCATTTT. The chain combines TRBV4-1 with TRBJ1-5, with 9 bases that match TRBD1. The V segment lost 1 base and the J segment 2 bases; nucleotides outside the gene matches: 6. Germline loops: CDR1 MGHRA, CDR2 YSYEKL. This CDR3 is built from 17 residues.

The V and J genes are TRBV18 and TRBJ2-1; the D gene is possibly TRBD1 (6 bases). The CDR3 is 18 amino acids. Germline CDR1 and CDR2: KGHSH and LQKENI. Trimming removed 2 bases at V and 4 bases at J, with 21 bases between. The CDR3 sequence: CASSPFLIRQGPYNEQFF. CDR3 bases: TGTGCCAGCTCACCATTCCTGATTCGGCAGGGGCCTTACAATGAGCAGTTCTTC.

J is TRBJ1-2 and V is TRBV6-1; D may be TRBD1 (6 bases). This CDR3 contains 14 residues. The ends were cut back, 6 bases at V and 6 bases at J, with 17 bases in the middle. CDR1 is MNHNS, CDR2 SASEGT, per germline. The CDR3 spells CASRDPNSGDGYTF. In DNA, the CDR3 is TGTGCCAGCAGGGACCCCAATTCAGGGGATGGCTACACCTTC.

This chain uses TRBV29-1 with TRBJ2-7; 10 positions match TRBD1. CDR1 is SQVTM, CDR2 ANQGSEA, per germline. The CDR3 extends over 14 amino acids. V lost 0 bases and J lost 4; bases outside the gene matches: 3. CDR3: CSVEERDRGYEQYF. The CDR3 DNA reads TGCAGCGTTGAAGAGCGGGACAGGGGATACGAGCAGTACTTC.

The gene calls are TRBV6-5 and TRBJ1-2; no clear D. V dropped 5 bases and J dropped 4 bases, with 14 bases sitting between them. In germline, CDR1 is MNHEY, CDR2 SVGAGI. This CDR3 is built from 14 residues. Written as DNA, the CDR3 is TGTGCCAGCAGTACTCGACAAAAGGGCTATGGCTACACCTTC. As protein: CASSTRQKGYGYTF.

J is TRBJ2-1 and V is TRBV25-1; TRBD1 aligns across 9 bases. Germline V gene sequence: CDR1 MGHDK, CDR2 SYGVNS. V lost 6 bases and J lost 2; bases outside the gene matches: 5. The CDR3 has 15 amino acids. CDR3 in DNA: TGTGCCAGCAGCCAGGACAGGGGTCCCTACAATGAGCAGTTCTTC. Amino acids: CASSQDRGPYNEQFF.

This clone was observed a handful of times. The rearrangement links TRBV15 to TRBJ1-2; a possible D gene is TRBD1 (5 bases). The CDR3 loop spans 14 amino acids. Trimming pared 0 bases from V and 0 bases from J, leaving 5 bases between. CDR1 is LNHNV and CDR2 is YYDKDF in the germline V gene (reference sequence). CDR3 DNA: TGTGCCACCAGCAGAGAGGGGGCTAACTATGGCTACACCTTC. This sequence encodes CATSREGANYGYTF.

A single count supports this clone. CDR3 residues: CASSGTVTALYGYTF. In nucleotides, the CDR3 is TGTGCCAGCAGCGGGACAGTAACTGCGCTCTATGGCTACACCTTC. The gene calls are TRBV7-2 and TRBJ1-2; TRBD1 agrees at 7 bases. J lost 4 bases, V lost 5 bases, and 10 bases had no gene match. There are 15 residues in the CDR3. The germline V gene has CDR1 SGHTA and CDR2 FQGNSA. Variable domain in full (rest from reference TRBV7-2 and TRBJ1-2): GAGVSQSPSNKVTEKGKDVELRCDPISGHTALYWYRQSLGQGLEFLIYFQGNSAPDKSGLPSDRFSAERTGGSVSTLTIQRTQQEDSAVYLCASSGTVTALYGYTFGSGTRLTVV.

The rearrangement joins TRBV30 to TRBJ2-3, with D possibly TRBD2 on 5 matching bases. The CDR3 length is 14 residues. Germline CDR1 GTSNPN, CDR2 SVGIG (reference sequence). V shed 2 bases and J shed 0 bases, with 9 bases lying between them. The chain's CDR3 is CAWSWETSTDTQYF. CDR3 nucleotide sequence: TGTGCCTGGAGTTGGGAGACTAGCACAGATACGCAGTATTTT.

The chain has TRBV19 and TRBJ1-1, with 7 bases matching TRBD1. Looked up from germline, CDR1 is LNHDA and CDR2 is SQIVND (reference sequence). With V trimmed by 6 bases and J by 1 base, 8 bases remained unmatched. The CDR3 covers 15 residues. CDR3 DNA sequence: TGTGCCAGTAGGGGGACAGTGACTAAGAACACTGAAGCTTTCTTT. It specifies CASRGTVTKNTEAFF.

The CDR3 DNA is TGTGCCACCAGCAGAGATCGCCCATCGACGAATGAAAAACTGTTTTTT. As protein: CATSRDRPSTNEKLFF. The chain recombines TRBV15 with TRBJ1-4; D unclear. The germline V gene has CDR1 LNHNV and CDR2 YYDKDF (reference sequence). The CDR3 loop spans 16 amino acids. Between the trimmed V and J ends, which lost 0 bases and 5 bases, there was a span of 13 bases.

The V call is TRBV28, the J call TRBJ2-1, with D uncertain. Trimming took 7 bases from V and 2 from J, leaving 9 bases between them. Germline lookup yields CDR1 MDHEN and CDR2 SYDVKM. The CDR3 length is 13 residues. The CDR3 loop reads CASNYGAYNEQFF. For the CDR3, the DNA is TGTGCCAGCAATTACGGTGCCTACAATGAGCAGTTCTTC.

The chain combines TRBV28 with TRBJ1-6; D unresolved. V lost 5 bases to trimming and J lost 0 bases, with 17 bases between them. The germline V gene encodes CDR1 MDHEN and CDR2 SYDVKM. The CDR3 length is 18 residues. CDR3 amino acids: CASSLRLITSSYNSPLHF. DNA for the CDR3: TGTGCCAGCAGTCTCAGGTTAATCACGAGCTCCTATAATTCACCCCTCCACTTT.

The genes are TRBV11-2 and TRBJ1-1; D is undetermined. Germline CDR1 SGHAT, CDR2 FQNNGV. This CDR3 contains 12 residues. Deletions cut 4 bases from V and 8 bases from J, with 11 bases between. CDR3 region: CASSSPWSEAFF. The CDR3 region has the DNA TGTGCCAGCAGCTCCCCTTGGTCGGAAGCTTTCTTT.

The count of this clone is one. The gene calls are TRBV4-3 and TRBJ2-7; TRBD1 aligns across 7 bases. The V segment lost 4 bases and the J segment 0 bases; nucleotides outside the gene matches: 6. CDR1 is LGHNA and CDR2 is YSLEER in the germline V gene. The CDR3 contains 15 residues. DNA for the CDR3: TGCGCCAGCAGCCCAGGGACAGCTAGCTCCTACGAGCAGTACTTC. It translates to CASSPGTASSYEQYF.

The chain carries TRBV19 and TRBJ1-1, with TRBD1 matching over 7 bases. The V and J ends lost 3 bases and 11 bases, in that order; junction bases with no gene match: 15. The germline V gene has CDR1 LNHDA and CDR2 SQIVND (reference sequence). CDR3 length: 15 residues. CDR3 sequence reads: CASSISTYRQGAAFF. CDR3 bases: TGTGCCAGTAGTATTTCGACCTATAGACAGGGCGCGGCTTTCTTT.